Below are 3 T cell receptor beta chains sequenced from a single sample in a study of identical twins. A single record per CDR3 protein comes from TCRdb applying MiXCR to the 5' RACE reads. The profile shows 1,800,000 or so distinct CDR3 sequences, 32% of them singletons. The sample taken for sequencing was cord blood. The receptor set was obtained from a newborn girl in good health.

The chain recombines TRBV2 with TRBJ2-4; tentative D call: TRBD2 (6 bases). The J call may be in error: the DNA end matches TRBJ2-7 better. The CDR3 sequence is 16 residues long. Per germline, CDR1 SNHLY and CDR2 FYNNEI. CDR3 region: CASSEAMRGASYEQYF. CDR3 coding DNA: TGTGCCAGCAGTGAAGCGATGCGCGGGGCCTCATACGAGCAGTACTTC.

This clonotype was observed a handful of times. This chain uses TRBV20-1 with TRBJ1-1; D not certain. V lost 5 bases and J lost 4, with 17 bases in between. This CDR3 is built from 14 residues. Germline V gives CDR1 DFQATT, CDR2 SNEGSKA (reference sequence). The chain's CDR3 is CSASQIRGTTEAFF. The CDR3 bases are TGCAGTGCTTCCCAGATCCGGGGAACCACTGAAGCTTTCTTT.

The J gene is TRBJ2-5, the V gene TRBV27; perhaps TRBD2 as D (5 bases). The CDR3 length is 14 residues. CDR1 is MNHEY, CDR2 SMNVEV, per germline (reference sequence). Trimming removed 6 bases from V and 3 bases from J, with 14 bases in between. CDR3 protein: CASSPTRVEETQYF. CDR3 nucleotides: TGTGCCAGCAGCCCCACTAGAGTTGAAGAGACCCAGTACTTC.